The next 11 T cell receptor beta chains were all read from a single sample in a study of control samples from healthy donors and cancer patients. Libraries were prepared by immunoSEQ multiplex PCR; TCRdb keeps only in-frame clonotypes and omits some of them. The sample gives 170,000 or so clones, around 93% of which show up once; more than 1.1% is in the top ten. Sequencing used blood. The origin of the receptors is a young man in good health.

This chain joins TRBV19 and TRBJ1-5, with 7 nucleotides matching TRBD1. The CDR3 contains 16 residues. Germline V gene sequence: CDR1 LNHDA, CDR2 SQIVND (reference sequence). The J segment lost 5 bases and the V segment lost 9 bases, leaving 16 bases of the junction unmatched. The CDR3 protein is CASRNSRDRVYQPQHF. The CDR3 DNA reads TGTGCCAGCCGAAATTCCCGGGACAGAGTCTATCAGCCCCAGCATTTT.

This clone appeared a single time. This chain links TRBV29-1 with TRBJ2-7, with D unclear. The V gene lost 4 bases and the J gene lost 2 bases, with 12 bases spanning the gap. CDR1 is SQVTM, CDR2 ANQGSEA, per germline. This CDR3 contains 13 residues. The CDR3 loop reads CSVVLGNTYEQYF. DNA for the CDR3: TGCAGCGTTGTTCTGGGTAATACCTACGAGCAGTACTTC.

The rearrangement links TRBV18 to TRBJ1-2; 7 positions match TRBD1. The CDR3 has 15 residues. Trimming took 2 bases from V and 4 from J; bases not matched to a gene: 7. CDR1 KGHSH and CDR2 LQKENI come from the germline V gene. CDR3 nucleotide sequence: TGTGCCAGCTCACCAGACGCAGGGGGATCCTATGGCTACACCTTC. It encodes CASSPDAGGSYGYTF.

This sequence joins TRBV9 and TRBJ1-4; 7 bases are a match to TRBD1. The CDR3 is 18 amino acids. J lost 0 bases, V lost 4 bases, and 12 bases had no gene match. The germline CDR1 and CDR2 sequences are SGDLS and YYNGEE. The CDR3 sequence: CASSFSPGQLATNEKLFF. The CDR3 nucleotides read TGTGCCAGCAGCTTTTCTCCGGGACAGCTTGCAACTAATGAAAAACTGTTTTTT.

V is TRBV18 and J is TRBJ2-3, with D unclear. Deletions cut 2 bases from V and 6 bases from J, with 6 bases between. The CDR3 is 12 amino acids. Germline CDR1 KGHSH, CDR2 LQKENI. CDR3 sequence: CASSPYTDTQYF. CDR3 coding DNA: TGTGCCAGCTCACCATATACCGATACGCAGTATTTT. Full variable domain (missing parts from reference TRBV18 and TRBJ2-3): NAGVMQNPRHLVRRRGQEARLRCSPMKGHSHVYWYRQLPEEGLKFMVYLQKENIIDESGMPKERFSAEFPKEGPSILRIQQVVRGDSAAYFCASSPYTDTQYFGPGTRLTVL.

The gene calls are TRBV2 and TRBJ2-1; D is unclear. The CDR3 is 12 residues long. V gave up 6 bases and J gave up 9 bases, with 12 bases separating them. Germline V CDR1 and CDR2: SNHLY, FYNNEI. The CDR3 loop reads CASREQIGEQFF. In nucleotides, the CDR3 is TGTGCCAGCAGGGAACAGATTGGTGAGCAGTTCTTC.

The V call is TRBV27, the J call TRBJ2-2; D is perhaps TRBD2 (6 bases). The CDR3 has 14 residues. Per germline, CDR1 MNHEY and CDR2 SMNVEV (reference sequence). With 2 bases removed from V and 4 bases from J, the gap between germline ends came to 8 bases. The CDR3 region has the DNA TGTGCCAGCAGTTTAGGGACTTTCACCGGGGAGCTGTTTTTT. It is translated as CASSLGTFTGELFF.

This clone was counted only a few times. V is TRBV18 and J is TRBJ1-5; D gene ambiguous. With 1 base removed from V and 3 bases from J, the gap between germline ends came to 7 bases. CDR3 length equals 14 residues. Per germline, CDR1 KGHSH and CDR2 LQKENI. The CDR3 reads CASSPQGDNQPQHF. The CDR3 region has the DNA TGTGCCAGCTCACCACAGGGTGACAATCAGCCCCAGCATTTT.

This rearrangement joins TRBV9 to TRBJ2-5; TRBD2 aligns across 7 bases. This CDR3 contains 14 residues. From germline, CDR1 is SGDLS and CDR2 YYNGEE. V was clipped by 0 bases and J by 5 bases; unmatched bases: 4. This CDR3 reads CASSVGNSGETQYF. The CDR3, as DNA: TGTGCCAGCAGCGTAGGAAATAGCGGGGAGACCCAGTACTTC.

The chain couples TRBV24-1 to TRBJ1-5; possible D gene TRBD1, 6 bases. The CDR3 totals 16 residues. Germline-derived CDR1 and CDR2 are KGHDR and SFDVKD. The V gene lost 0 bases and the J gene lost 2 bases, with 10 bases spanning the gap. This chain's CDR3 is CATSDLTGGGNQPQHF. For the CDR3, the DNA is TGTGCCACCAGTGATTTGACCGGGGGCGGCAATCAGCCCCAGCATTTT.

The CDR3 sequence: CASRRGAAEQYF. Written as DNA, the CDR3 is TGTGCCAGCCGTCGGGGCGCCGCCGAGCAGTACTTC. The chain has TRBV6-5 and TRBJ2-7, with D possibly being TRBD1 or TRBD2 (5 bases each). CDR1 is MNHEY and CDR2 is SVGAGI in the germline V gene. The CDR3 is 12 amino acids. V was cut by 8 bases and J by 6 bases, with 14 bases left in between.